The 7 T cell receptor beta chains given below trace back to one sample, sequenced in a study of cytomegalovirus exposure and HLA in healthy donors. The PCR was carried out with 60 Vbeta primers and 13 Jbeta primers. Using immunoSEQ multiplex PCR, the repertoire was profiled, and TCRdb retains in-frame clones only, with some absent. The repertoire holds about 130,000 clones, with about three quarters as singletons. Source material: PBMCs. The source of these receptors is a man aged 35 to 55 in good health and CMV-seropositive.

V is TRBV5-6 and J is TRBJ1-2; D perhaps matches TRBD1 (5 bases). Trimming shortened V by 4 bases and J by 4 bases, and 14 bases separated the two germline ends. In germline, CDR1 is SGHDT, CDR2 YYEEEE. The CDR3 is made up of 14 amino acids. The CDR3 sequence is CASSPPAGPYGYTF. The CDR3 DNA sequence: TGTGCCAGCAGCCCTCCGGCAGGGCCCTATGGCTACACCTTC.

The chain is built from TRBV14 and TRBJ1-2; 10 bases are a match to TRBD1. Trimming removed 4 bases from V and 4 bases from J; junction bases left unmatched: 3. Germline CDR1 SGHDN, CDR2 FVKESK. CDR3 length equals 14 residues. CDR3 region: CASSPRTGGYGYTF. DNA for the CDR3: TGTGCCAGCAGCCCGAGGACAGGGGGCTATGGCTACACCTTC. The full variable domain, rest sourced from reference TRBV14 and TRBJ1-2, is EAGVTQFPSHSVIEKGQTVTLRCDPISGHDNLYWYRRVMGKEIKFLLHFVKESKQDESGMPNNRFLAERTGGTYSTLKVQPAELEDSGVYFCASSPRTGGYGYTFGSGTRLTVV.

The CDR3 bases are TGTGCCAGCAGTGAAGGCCGGCGTGGGGCGCAAGAGACCCAGTACTTC. Amino acids: CASSEGRRGAQETQYF. The chain couples TRBV25-1 to TRBJ2-5; maybe TRBD1 (5 bases). V dropped 2 bases and J dropped 2 bases, with 15 bases sitting between them. CDR1 is MGHDK, CDR2 SYGVNS, per germline. CDR3 length: 16 residues.

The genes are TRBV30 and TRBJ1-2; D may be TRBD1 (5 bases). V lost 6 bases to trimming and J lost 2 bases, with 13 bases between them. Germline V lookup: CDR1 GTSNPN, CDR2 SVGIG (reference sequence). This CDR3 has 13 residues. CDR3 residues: CACPSTANYGYTF. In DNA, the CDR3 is TGTGCCTGTCCCTCGACAGCCAACTATGGCTACACCTTC.

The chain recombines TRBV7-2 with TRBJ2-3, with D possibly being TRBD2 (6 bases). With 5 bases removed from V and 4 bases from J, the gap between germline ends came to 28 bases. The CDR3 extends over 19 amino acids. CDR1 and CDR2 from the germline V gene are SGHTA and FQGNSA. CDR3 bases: TGTGCCAGCAGCAAGCTCCCCTTTCGAGCGGGCCTCCGGGCAGATACGCAGTATTTT. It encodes CASSKLPFRAGLRADTQYF. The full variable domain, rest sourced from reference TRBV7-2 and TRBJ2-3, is GAGVSQSPSNKVTEKGKDVELRCDPISGHTALYWYRQSLGQGLEFLIYFQGNSAPDKSGLPSDRFSAERTGGSVSTLTIQRTQQEDSAVYLCASSKLPFRAGLRADTQYFGPGTRLTVL.

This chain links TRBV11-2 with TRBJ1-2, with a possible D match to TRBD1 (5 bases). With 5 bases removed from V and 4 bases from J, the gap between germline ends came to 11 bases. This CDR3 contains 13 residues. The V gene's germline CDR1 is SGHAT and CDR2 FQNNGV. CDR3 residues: CASSEQVAYGYTF. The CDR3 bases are TGTGCCAGCAGCGAACAGGTGGCCTATGGCTACACCTTC. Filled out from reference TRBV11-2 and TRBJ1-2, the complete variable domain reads EAGVAQSPRYKIIEKRQSVAFWCNPISGHATLYWYQQILGQGPKLLIQFQNNGVVDDSQLPKDRFSAERLKGVDSTLKIQPAKLEDSAVYLCASSEQVAYGYTFGSGTRLTVV.

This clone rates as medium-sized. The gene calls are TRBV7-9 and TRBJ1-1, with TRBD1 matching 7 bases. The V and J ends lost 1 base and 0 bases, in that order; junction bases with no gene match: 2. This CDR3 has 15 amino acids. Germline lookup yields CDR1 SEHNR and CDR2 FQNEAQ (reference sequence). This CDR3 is CASSLEGGMNTEAFF. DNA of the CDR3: TGTGCCAGCAGCTTAGAAGGGGGCATGAACACTGAAGCTTTCTTT.